Listed here are 26 T cell receptor beta chains from one sample, sequenced in a study of T cell repertoires in cytomegalovirus infection (dated by TCRdb to the late 2010s). The treatment or condition label, read with the paper, signifies: in vitro stimulation with specific CMV peptide epitopes to enrich CMV-specific T cells. These receptors' targets are unknown. The sequencer was an Illumina HiSeq 1500. TCRdb reanalyzed the raw reads on its own, using fastp at Q25 for trimming and MiXCR for clone calling, and kept in-frame beta chains. Each CDR3 protein appears once, grouped with its most common genes and DNA. The sample table records about 310,000 distinct CDR3 sequences; roughly 25% of these occur just once. 13% of the sample is taken by the ten largest. The sample in question was cultured PBMCs, obtained from culture after CMV antigen stimulation. Every receptor here comes from a human donor in good health (CMV status not recorded). Some clones in this sample may be carry-over from other donors' samples.

The genes are TRBV25-1 and TRBJ2-3; 11 bases fit TRBD2. V dropped 5 bases and J dropped 2; count of bases not matched to a gene: 9. Germline values: CDR1 MGHDK, CDR2 SYGVNS. This CDR3 spans 17 amino acids. Here the CDR3 reads CASSFEGLAENTDTQYF. CDR3 coding DNA: TGTGCCAGCAGTTTCGAGGGACTAGCGGAGAACACAGATACGCAGTATTTT.

The chain carries TRBV12-3 or TRBV12-4 and TRBJ1-5; TRBD1 agrees at 11 bases. The CDR3 extends over 17 amino acids. V dropped 3 bases and J dropped 0; count of bases not matched to a gene: 4. CDR3 amino acids: CASSFGQGAASNQPQHF. The CDR3 DNA reads TGTGCCAGCAGTTTCGGACAGGGGGCGGCTAGCAATCAGCCCCAGCATTTT.

For the CDR3, the DNA is TGTGCCAGCAGGGGGACCGCGAGCATAGCCAAAAACATTCAGTACTTC. Protein sequence: CASRGTASIAKNIQYF. The chain employs TRBV6-6 and TRBJ2-4; D might be TRBD1 or TRBD2, each matching 5 bases. V lost 6 bases and J 0 bases, leaving 15 bases between the germline ends. Per the germline V gene, CDR1 is MNHNY and CDR2 is SVGAGI (reference sequence). The length of the CDR3 is 16 residues.

This clonotype qualifies as medium-sized. This chain uses TRBV7-2 with TRBJ1-2; D gene ambiguous. CDR3 length: 15 residues. Per germline, CDR1 SGHTA and CDR2 FQGNSA. V was trimmed by 1 base and J by 4 bases, leaving 13 bases between them. The CDR3 DNA reads TGTGCCAGCAGCTTAGGCGATGGACCCGTCTATGGCTACACCTTC. This encodes CASSLGDGPVYGYTF.

V and J are TRBV12-3 or TRBV12-4 and TRBJ2-5; 10 bases match TRBD2. J lost 3 bases, V lost 4 bases, and 8 bases had no gene match. This CDR3 has 16 residues. CDR3 nucleotides: TGTGCCAGCAGTTCAGGGACTAGCGCGATTGAAGAGACCCAGTACTTC. Its translation is CASSSGTSAIEETQYF.

In its sample, this clonotype was seen many times. The V call is TRBV7-2, the J call TRBJ1-5; 8 bases are shared with TRBD1. Germline CDR1 SGHTA, CDR2 FQGNSA. V lost 3 bases to trimming and J lost 7 bases; unmatched junction nucleotides: 5. This CDR3 contains 14 residues. CDR3 region: CASSFDRGPQPQHF. The CDR3 DNA reads as TGTGCCAGCAGCTTTGACAGGGGCCCACAGCCCCAGCATTTT.

This clonotype was counted between two and nine times. This sequence joins TRBV3-1 and TRBJ2-1; D may match TRBD1 or TRBD2 (5 bases each). V was cut by 4 bases and J by 7 bases, with 20 bases left in between. This CDR3 is 16 amino acids long. CDR1 and CDR2 (germline): LGHDT, YNNKEL (reference sequence). CDR3 protein: CASSLTDMLGENEQFF. The DNA for the CDR3 is TGTGCCAGCAGCCTTACTGATATGCTGGGGGAAAATGAGCAGTTCTTC.

The chain carries TRBV7-9 and TRBJ1-1; D is ambiguous. V was cut by 2 bases and J by 4 bases, with 8 bases left in between. The CDR3 consists of 13 residues. Germline V gene sequence: CDR1 SEHNR, CDR2 FQNEAQ (reference sequence). The CDR3 reads CASSLSSPTEAFF. The CDR3 DNA reads TGTGCCAGCAGCTTATCCAGCCCCACTGAAGCTTTCTTT.

This clonotype was counted between two and nine times. The chain joins TRBV5-4 to TRBJ1-1; 9 bases map to TRBD1. V was clipped by 1 base and J by 10 bases; unmatched bases: 8. The CDR3 totals 14 residues. CDR1 is SGHNT, CDR2 YYREEE, per germline (reference sequence). The CDR3 DNA is TGTGCCAGCAGCTTGAGCGGACAGGGGATGGGAGCTTTCTTT. This translates into CASSLSGQGMGAFF.

This clonotype has at least ten counts. The chain couples TRBV7-2 to TRBJ1-5; possible D gene TRBD1, 5 bases. V gave up 1 base and J gave up 1 base, with 11 bases separating them. The length of the CDR3 is 16 residues. Germline V gene lookup returns CDR1 SGHTA and CDR2 FQGNSA. CDR3 sequence reads: CASSLVGRGSNQPQHF. The CDR3 region has the DNA TGTGCCAGCAGCTTAGTGGGGAGGGGCAGCAATCAGCCCCAGCATTTT.

This clonotype was detected a few times. The chain has TRBV6-1 and TRBJ2-6, with D perhaps matching TRBD2 (5 bases). The CDR3 covers 18 residues. Trimming took 7 bases from V and 0 from J, leaving 19 bases between them. CDR1 is MNHNS, CDR2 SASEGT, per germline. CDR3 in DNA: TGTGCCAGCACTTTCGGAGGACTGTTTAGCTCTGGGGCCAACGTCCTGACTTTC. Its translation: CASTFGGLFSSGANVLTF.

This sequence joins TRBV14 and TRBJ2-1; D call uncertain. CDR3 length: 16 residues. Germline values: CDR1 SGHDN, CDR2 FVKESK. Trimming pared 3 bases from V and 5 bases from J, leaving 17 bases between. CDR3 sequence (DNA): TGTGCCAGCAGCCACATTACCCAGCGATTCAACAATGAGCAGTTCTTC. Protein sequence: CASSHITQRFNNEQFF.

The chain employs TRBV19 and TRBJ2-3, with D possibly called TRBD1 or TRBD2 (5 bases each). Per the germline V gene, CDR1 is LNHDA and CDR2 is SQIVND (reference sequence). This CDR3 contains 15 residues. With 0 bases removed from V and 5 bases from J, the gap between germline ends came to 12 bases. CDR3 coding DNA: TGTGCCAGTAGTATAGAAACCCGGGACCAAGATACGCAGTATTTT. Translation gives CASSIETRDQDTQYF. Together with reference TRBV19 and TRBJ2-3, the CDR3 gives the full variable domain: DGGITQSPKYLFRKEGQNVTLSCEQNLNHDAMYWYRQDPGQGLRLIYYSQIVNDFQKGDIAEGYSVSREKKESFPLTVTSAQKNPTAFYLCASSIETRDQDTQYFGPGTRLTVL.

The CDR3 region has the DNA TGCGCCAGCCGAAGGGGGACAGAACCTTACAATGAGCAGTTCTTC. Protein: CASRRGTEPYNEQFF. This chain links TRBV5-1 with TRBJ2-1, with TRBD1 matching 7 bases. This CDR3 has 15 amino acids. Germline V gene data show CDR1 as SGHRS and CDR2 as YFSETQ. The J segment lost 4 bases and the V segment lost 7 bases, leaving 11 bases of the junction unmatched.

This clonotype was found once. The chain recombines TRBV7-9 with TRBJ2-1; TRBD1 matches at 7 bases. Germline V gene sequence: CDR1 SEHNR, CDR2 FQNEAQ (reference sequence). V shed 4 bases, J shed 8 bases, and the junction held 11 bases outside the gene matches. This CDR3 is built from 15 residues. CDR3 bases: TGTGCCAGCAGCTACACGGGACAGTCGTTCGATGAGCAGTTCTTC. This translates into CASSYTGQSFDEQFF.

This clonotype was seen only a few times. A junction end diverges from the germline sequence, so it may reflect a read error. This chain's CDR3 is CASSQDWLVRPNNYGYTF. CDR3 sequence (DNA): TGTGCCAGCAGCCAAGATTGGTTGGTTAGGCCAAATAACTATGGCTACACCTTC. The chain recombines TRBV4-1 with TRBJ1-2; D is ambiguous. Germline CDR1 MGHRA, CDR2 YSYEKL. The CDR3 covers 18 residues.

This clonotype was recorded many times. The rearrangement uses TRBV28 and TRBJ2-7, with 12 bases aligning to TRBD2. V lost 7 bases to trimming and J lost 4 bases; unmatched junction nucleotides: 5. Germline V gives CDR1 MDHEN, CDR2 SYDVKM. This CDR3 is built from 14 residues. The CDR3 nucleotides read TGTGCCAGCACCCCGGGACTAGCGGGTTACGAGCAGTACTTC. Its protein is CASTPGLAGYEQYF.

V usage is TRBV7-9 and J usage is TRBJ2-3; 10 bases are a match to TRBD1. Germline trimming cut 5 bases from V and 1 base from J; bases unmatched to any gene: 6. This CDR3 region has 16 residues. Germline values: CDR1 SEHNR, CDR2 FQNEAQ (reference sequence). The CDR3 loop is CASSPRTGGGTDTQYF. The DNA for the CDR3 is TGTGCCAGCAGCCCCCGGACAGGGGGAGGCACAGATACGCAGTATTTT.

A few counts support this clonotype. The rearrangement links TRBV18 to TRBJ1-1; D uncertain. The CDR3 runs to 14 residues. With 0 bases removed from V and 4 bases from J, the gap between germline ends came to 9 bases. Germline lookup yields CDR1 KGHSH and CDR2 LQKENI. The CDR3 region is CASSPPSKATEAFF. CDR3 DNA: TGTGCCAGCTCACCACCGTCGAAGGCCACTGAAGCTTTCTTT.

This clonotype has only a few counts. This sequence joins TRBV27 and TRBJ2-1; 7 bases are a match to TRBD1. CDR3 length equals 16 residues. V shed 0 bases, J shed 5 bases, and the junction held 7 bases outside the gene matches. Looked up from germline, CDR1 is MNHEY and CDR2 is SMNVEV (reference sequence). The CDR3: CASSLSIRGQNNEQFF. The CDR3 DNA reads as TGTGCCAGCAGTTTATCGATAAGGGGACAGAACAATGAGCAGTTCTTC.

The CDR3 protein is CASRLSTGSNTEAFF. CDR3 in DNA: TGCGCCAGCCGATTATCGACAGGATCGAACACTGAAGCTTTCTTT. The V and J genes are TRBV5-1 and TRBJ1-1; a weak D match, TRBD1 (6 bases). CDR1 SGHRS and CDR2 YFSETQ come from the germline V gene. The V end lost 7 bases, the J end lost 1 base, and 17 bases lay between the germline ends. The CDR3 extends over 15 amino acids.

V usage is TRBV7-3 and J usage is TRBJ1-5; TRBD1 is a possible D gene (6 bases). Per the germline V gene, CDR1 is SGHTA and CDR2 is FQGTGA. The CDR3 is 16 amino acids. The ends were cut back, 3 bases at V and 5 bases at J, with 17 bases in the middle. In nucleotides, the CDR3 is TGTGCCAGCAGCTTCGAAGAAGGGGGAGGCCATCAGCCCCAGCATTTT. Its translation is CASSFEEGGGHQPQHF.

This clonotype came up a few times. V gene TRBV4-1 combines with J gene TRBJ2-5, with 7 bases aligning to TRBD2. Looked up from germline, CDR1 is MGHRA and CDR2 is YSYEKL. The CDR3 consists of 15 residues. J lost 1 base, V lost 0 bases, and 2 bases had no gene match. This chain's CDR3 is CASSQERGFQETQYF. The CDR3 bases are TGCGCCAGCAGCCAAGAGCGGGGGTTCCAAGAGACCCAGTACTTC.

The chain is built from TRBV20-1 and TRBJ2-7; TRBD1 might be the D (5 bases). Per germline, CDR1 DFQATT and CDR2 SNEGSKA (reference sequence). V dropped 1 base and J dropped 5 bases, with 15 bases sitting between them. The CDR3 length is 14 residues. In DNA, the CDR3 is TGCAGTGCTAGAGTGCCCCCCACAGGCCACGAGCAGTACTTC. It specifies CSARVPPTGHEQYF.

The chain employs TRBV7-9 and TRBJ1-1; D remains unclear. Germline V gives CDR1 SEHNR, CDR2 FQNEAQ (reference sequence). The germline V and J ends were trimmed by 6 bases and 0 bases, with 14 bases remaining between them. The CDR3 contains 15 residues. CDR3 amino acids: CASRQRGIMNTEAFF. CDR3 DNA sequence: TGTGCCAGCAGACAGAGAGGGATCATGAACACTGAAGCTTTCTTT.

This clonotype came up once. V usage is TRBV2 and J usage is TRBJ1-5, with D possibly being TRBD1 (5 bases). The germline V gene encodes CDR1 SNHLY and CDR2 FYNNEI. This CDR3 comprises 13 residues. Trimming cost V 10 bases and J 7 bases, with 17 bases left between them. The CDR3 nucleotides read TGTGCCACCCTAATGACAGTGCGGCAGCCCCAGCATTTT. It specifies CATLMTVRQPQHF.